This T cell receptor beta chain originates from a study of T-cell memory formation after mild COVID-19. Germline V CDR1 and CDR2: SNHLY, FYNNEI. This CDR3 comprises 14 residues. Between the trimmed V and J ends, which lost 7 bases and 0 bases, there was a span of 11 bases. This clonotype was observed a handful of times. TCRdb itself ran the 5' RACE reads through MiXCR, one entry per CDR3 protein. The sample has about 350,000 distinct CDR3 sequences, 20% to 25% seen once; the top ten hold roughly 21%. The V gene is TRBV2, the J gene TRBJ2-3; D gene uncertain. The sample consisted of PBMCs or a T cell subset sorted from them (not recorded which). The source is a man younger than 35 who had mild COVID-19 (a few samples of this study predate the infection). Cell type and time point are not known. The CDR3 sequence is CASKLATSTDTQYF. The CDR3 DNA reads TGTGCCAGCAAGTTGGCGACTAGCACAGATACGCAGTATTTT.